This TCR beta chain was retrieved from a study of CD8+ T cells in alopecia areata (dated by TCRdb to between 2018 and 2020). A note on the overall study: Treated patients were enrolled in an open-label pilot trial of oral tofacitinib at 5 to 10 mg twice daily for moderate-to-severe alopecia areata. Tofacitinib was given for 6 to 18 months, followed by 6 months of follow-up off drug to assess delayed response and recurrence. The SALT score, which quantifies the percentage of affected scalp surface area, was used to measure disease severity in treated patients. To study T cell clonal expansion in alopecia areata, the researchers applied high-throughput TCRbeta sequencing to both the C3H/HeJ mouse model and human patients. On the human side, TCRbeta sequencing was run on scalp tissue and on sorted CD4+ and CD8+ peripheral blood T cells from healthy controls and from alopecia areata patients with either patchy or totalis/universalis disease. Patients on tofacitinib were biopsied at baseline and after 4 and 24 weeks of treatment, and several of the patients also had a later scalp biopsy. Clonality in the scalp was compared among normal scalp (n=4), patchy alopecia areata scalp (n=8), and alopecia totalis/universalis scalp (n=8). The RNA source kit depended on sample type: the PAXgene miRNA kit for fixed scalp, the miRNeasy kit for PBMCs, and the RNeasy kit for mouse skin. Amplification of TCRbeta CDR3 regions was done by immunoSEQ multiplex PCR using 35 Vbeta forward primers and 13 Jbeta reverse primers. Study-wide conclusions, independent of this receptor: Higher clonality and more expanded CD8+ clones were observed in lesional scalp than in normal scalp, particularly in alopecia totalis/universalis, a finding suggestive of antigenic drive. Unlike mouse skin, where gammadelta T cells dominate, normal human skin contains resident alphabeta T cells that get sequenced too, which complicates analysis of the scalp TCR repertoire. Because the treated cohort was small and included a single nonresponder, larger studies are needed to assess links between baseline CD8+ expansion and response. Shared TCR sequences between patients were less evident than in mice, which may be partly attributable to HLA diversity in the patient population. Many expanded lesional clones persisted in scalp and blood during tofacitinib treatment, which may partly explain relapse after stopping treatment. With tofacitinib, both scalp clonality and the number of expanded CD8+ clones among the top 100 scalp clones went down significantly.

Libraries were built with the immunoSEQ multiplex PCR assay. RNA was extracted from all samples and reverse transcribed into cDNA, which served as template for TCR sequencing. SuperScript III was used for first-strand cDNA synthesis, primed with a 2:1 mix of oligo-dT and random hexamers. Amplification bias was assessed with a synthetic immune receptor repertoire, and residual bias was removed computationally. The paper's processing steps were these. After raw reads were preprocessed to remove errors, the CDR3 was defined following IMGT conventions as running from the conserved cysteine to phenylalanine. To get clonality, Shannon entropy was normalized by log2 of the number of productive unique TCRs and the result was subtracted from 1. Scalp TCRbeta sequences were cross-referenced with sorted blood CD4 and CD8 repertoires so that the CD4 or CD8 identity of scalp clones could be inferred. TCRdb's version of the immuneACCESS table is confined to in-frame rearrangements and falls short of the full clone set. An unresolved V gene accounts for under half of the shortfall where checked; the remainder is of unknown origin. D and trimming come from the DNA, and the V and J calls and clone size come from that table. Across this sample there are 180,000 or so clones, with roughly 58% seen only once. The ten largest make up roughly 17% of the sample.

Reading the label with the study, this specimen's treatment or condition is: oral pan-JAK inhibitor, 5-10 mg twice daily. Lesional scalp punch biopsies and peripheral blood were collected from alopecia areata patients. PBMCs were isolated by density centrifugation and stained for CD3, CD4 and CD8, and CD4+ and CD8+ T cells were sorted on a FACSAria. Based on the germline V gene, the CDR1 and CDR2 sequences are SGHRS and YFSETQ. V is reduced by 2 bases and J by 3 bases, leaving a spacing of 3 bases between them. Including the terminal cysteine and phenylalanine, the CDR3 comprises 11 residues. CDR3 DNA only is kept here, 33 bases in frame from base 1. In regard to this clone: Its antigen remains unidentified. The sample holds no much larger clone one base away, and base qualities are not on file. This same CDR3 is encoded by further DNA sequences in the sample.

Sequencing was performed on CD4+ T cells sorted from blood, taken at approximately week 55, from a patient treated with tofacitinib. The receptor was isolated from a human donor with alopecia areata. This chain is built from TRBV5-1 and TRBJ2-7; confidence is insufficient to name the D gene. The DNA is TGCGCCAGCAGCTTAGACTACGAGCAGTACTTC. Translation gives CASSLDYEQYF.